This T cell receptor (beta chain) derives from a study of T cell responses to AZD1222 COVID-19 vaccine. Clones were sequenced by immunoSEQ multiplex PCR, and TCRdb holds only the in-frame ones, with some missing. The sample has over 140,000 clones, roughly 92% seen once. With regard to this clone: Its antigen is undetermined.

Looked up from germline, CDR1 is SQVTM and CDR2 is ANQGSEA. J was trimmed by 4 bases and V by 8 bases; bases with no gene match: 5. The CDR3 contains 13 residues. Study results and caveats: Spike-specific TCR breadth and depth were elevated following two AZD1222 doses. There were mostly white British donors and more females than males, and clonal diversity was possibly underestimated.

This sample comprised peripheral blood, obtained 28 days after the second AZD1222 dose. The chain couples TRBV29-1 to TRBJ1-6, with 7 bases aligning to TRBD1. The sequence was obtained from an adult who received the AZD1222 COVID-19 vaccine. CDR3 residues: CSTRQGYNSPLHF. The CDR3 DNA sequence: TGCAGCACCCGACAGGGATATAATTCACCCCTCCACTTT.